This TCR beta chain came from a study of blood T cell repertoires in COVID-19. Across the study: Whether acute or convalescent, the COVID-19 samples came from the United States, Italy and Spain.

The Seattle patients, enrolled during active infection, were followed longitudinally. Germline V gives CDR1 LGHDT, CDR2 YNNKEL (reference sequence). With 4 bases clipped from V and 4 bases from J, the junction kept 7 bases outside the gene matches. The length of the CDR3 is 16 residues. The repertoire was sequenced with immunoSEQ multiplex PCR; TCRdb's copy has only in-frame clones and lacks some. The profile shows 250,000 to 350,000 clones, around 82% of them singletons. This TCR was recovered from a person aged 65 to 85 with COVID-19, enrolled during active disease. This sequence joins TRBV3-1 (or the pseudogene TRBV3-2) and TRBJ1-6, with 7 bases matching TRBD1. Sequenced input: peripheral blood. In nucleotides, the CDR3 is TGTGCCAGCAGCCTAGACCCGACAGGGTATAATTCACCCCTCCACTTT. Amino acids: CASSLDPTGYNSPLHF.